This is a list of T cell receptor beta chains from one sample in a study of T cells after yellow fever vaccination. TCRdb re-called the 5' RACE reads with MiXCR, one entry per CDR3 protein. Among 200,000 or so distinct CDR3 sequences, more than 6.5% were seen once, and the ten largest hold about 1%. The sequencing used CD4+ T cells sorted from PBMCs, collected on the day of the yellow fever booster vaccination. These receptors all come from a man aged 25 to 40 who received the YFV17D yellow fever vaccine. The CDR3 runs from the conserved cysteine through the conserved F or W. The order of the fields is clone size, D gene, V gene, J gene, CDR3 protein, CDR3 DNA. D genes are given only for firm matches. Size is stated for part of the rows, as once, few or many counts, or as a class when the clone is expanded.

many,TRBD1,TRBV4-1,TRBJ2-1,CASSPGDRGANNEQFF,TGCGCCAGCAGCCCAGGGGACAGGGGGGCGAACAATGAGCAGTTCTTC
-,TRBD1,TRBV20-1,TRBJ2-7,CSASKGQHYEQYF,TGCAGTGCTAGCAAGGGACAGCACTACGAGCAGTACTTC
many,-,TRBV14,TRBJ2-7,CASSQGPAGKTYEQYF,TGTGCCAGCAGCCAAGGCCCCGCGGGGAAAACCTACGAGCAGTACTTC
few,-,TRBV15,TRBJ2-2,CATSRDSGPGELFF,TGTGCCACCAGCAGAGATTCGGGCCCCGGGGAGCTGTTTTTT
few,-,TRBV25-1,TRBJ1-3,CASSESIISGNTIYF,TGTGCCAGCAGTGAAAGTATCATCTCTGGAAACACCATATATTTT
few,-,TRBV27,TRBJ2-7,CASRQDLYEQYF,TGTGCCAGCAGACAGGACCTCTACGAGCAGTACTTC
few,-,TRBV7-9,TRBJ2-3,CASSLNMQGRDTQYF,TGTGCCAGCAGCTTAAACATGCAGGGGCGAGATACGCAGTATTTT
many,TRBD2,TRBV6-2/TRBV6-3,TRBJ2-1,CASSYSRTSGRTGQFF,TGTGCCAGCAGTTACTCGCGGACTAGCGGGAGGACTGGGCAGTTCTTC
-,TRBD1,TRBV6-2/TRBV6-3,TRBJ2-6,CASYTRDRGYSGANVLTF,TGTGCCAGTTATACCCGGGACAGGGGGTACTCTGGGGCCAACGTCCTGACTTTC
-,-,TRBV7-2,TRBJ2-7,CASSSIGISTYEQYF,TGTGCCAGCAGCTCGATCGGGATTTCGACCTACGAGCAGTACTTC
many,-,TRBV18,TRBJ2-7,CASSPNPAPGEQYF,TGTGCCAGCTCACCAAACCCTGCCCCGGGAGAGCAGTACTTC
few,-,TRBV20-1,TRBJ2-7,CSARGTYEQYF,TGCAGTGCTAGGGGCACCTACGAGCAGTACTTC
-,-,TRBV6-2/TRBV6-3,TRBJ2-4,CASSWVKNIQYF,TGTGCCAGCAGTTGGGTAAAAAACATTCAGTACTTC
-,TRBD1,TRBV5-1,TRBJ2-3,CASSQTTGGYTDTQYF,TGCGCCAGCAGCCAAACGACAGGGGGCTACACAGATACGCAGTATTTT
many,TRBD1,TRBV7-2,TRBJ1-2,CASSLIIQDRGTTNYGYTF,TGTGCCAGCAGCTTAATAATCCAGGACAGGGGAACTACTAACTATGGCTACACCTTC
-,-,TRBV20-1,TRBJ2-2,CSANVLGWNTGELFF,TGCAGTGCTAATGTTCTGGGGTGGAACACCGGGGAGCTGTTTTTT
many,TRBD2,TRBV10-3,TRBJ2-6,CAISAGVAGVTGANVLTF,TGTGCCATCAGTGCCGGAGTAGCGGGAGTAACTGGGGCCAACGTCCTGACTTTC
many,-,TRBV12-3/TRBV12-4,TRBJ2-1,CASSRQVSYNEQFF,TGTGCCAGCAGTAGACAAGTTTCCTACAATGAGCAGTTCTTC